A selection of T cell receptor beta chains follows, all from one sample in a study of cytomegalovirus exposure and HLA in healthy donors. Sequencing was performed with immunoSEQ multiplex PCR; in TCRdb, only in-frame clones are kept and a portion is missing. The sample yields approximately 110,000 clones, approximately 80% seen once. The sequencing sample was made of PBMCs. All receptors derive from a woman in her thirties or forties in good health and CMV-seropositive. The conserved cysteine and the conserved F or W are not part of the CDR3 here.

CDR3 length,V gene,CDR3 protein
12,TRBV28,ASRQGGNTGELF
13,TRBV6-4,ASSDAGLAGGEQF
14,TRBV6-1,ASSEASGDPTYEQY
14,TRBV5-1,ASSLGGAVPFYEQY
12,TRBV7-2,ASSSSSGGFGGF
15,TRBV6-4,ASSDTRFRGSYNEQF
14,TRBV5-6,ASNSTYRGTLNGYT
12,TRBV29-1,SVKGGDGYNEQF
14,TRBV6-1,ASSEAANREGQPQH
12,TRBV30,AWSTAGGRETQY
13,TRBV27,ASSFQQGGVDEQY
13,TRBV28,ASMGQAKGGNTIY
12,TRBV27,ASSSARTGYGYT
11,TRBV6-1,ASSRATNEKLF
10,TRBV7-6,ASRYPGETQY
13,TRBV30,ACIRGTANTGELF
13,TRBV2,ASSAGQGAGETQY
14,TRBV27,ASSSWTSGPYNEQF
14,TRBV5-1,ASSLGIVGRVYGYT
13,TRBV6-5,ASSQGLPTAYEQY
15,TRBV5-4,ASSPTGGDLLYNEQF
12,TRBV6-5,ASSYSRGRGEQF
10,TRBV28,ASSLRSGEQY
12,TRBV2,ASSRLAATDTQY
14,TRBV7-9,ASSLATARGANVLT
12,TRBV10-2,ASRSGGSGNTIY
13,TRBV28,ASRTGVGGNQPQH